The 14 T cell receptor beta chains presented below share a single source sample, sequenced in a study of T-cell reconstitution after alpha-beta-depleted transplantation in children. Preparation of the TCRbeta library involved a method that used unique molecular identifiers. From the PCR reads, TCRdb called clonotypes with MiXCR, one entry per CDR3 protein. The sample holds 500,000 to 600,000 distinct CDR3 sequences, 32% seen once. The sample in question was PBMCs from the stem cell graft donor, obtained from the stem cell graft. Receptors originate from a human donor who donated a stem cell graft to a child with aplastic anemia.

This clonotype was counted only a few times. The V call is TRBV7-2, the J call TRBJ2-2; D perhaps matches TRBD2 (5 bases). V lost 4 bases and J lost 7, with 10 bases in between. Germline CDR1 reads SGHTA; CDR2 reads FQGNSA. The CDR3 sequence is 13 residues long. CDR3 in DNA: TGTGCCAGCAGCTATCGGGATGGCGGGGAGCTGTTTTTT. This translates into CASSYRDGGELFF.

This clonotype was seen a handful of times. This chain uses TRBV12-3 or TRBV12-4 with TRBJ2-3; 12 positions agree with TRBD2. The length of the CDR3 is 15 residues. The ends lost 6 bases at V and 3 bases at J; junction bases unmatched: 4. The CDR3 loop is CASRRLAGVTDTQYF. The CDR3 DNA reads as TGTGCCAGCAGACGACTAGCGGGAGTGACAGATACGCAGTATTTT.

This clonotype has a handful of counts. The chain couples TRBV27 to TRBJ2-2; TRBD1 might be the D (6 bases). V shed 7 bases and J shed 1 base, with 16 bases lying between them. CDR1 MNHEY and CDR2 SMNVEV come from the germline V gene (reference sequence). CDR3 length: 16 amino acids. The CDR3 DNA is TGTGCCAGCACGCCTGGGTGGGGGCTGAACACCGGGGAGCTGTTTTTT. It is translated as CASTPGWGLNTGELFF.

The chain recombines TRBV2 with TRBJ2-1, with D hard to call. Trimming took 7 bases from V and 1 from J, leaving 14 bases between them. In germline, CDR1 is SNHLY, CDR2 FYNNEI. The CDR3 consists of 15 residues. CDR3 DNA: TGTGCCAGCACACAGAGTTCTCTTTCCTACAATGAGCAGTTCTTC. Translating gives CASTQSSLSYNEQFF.

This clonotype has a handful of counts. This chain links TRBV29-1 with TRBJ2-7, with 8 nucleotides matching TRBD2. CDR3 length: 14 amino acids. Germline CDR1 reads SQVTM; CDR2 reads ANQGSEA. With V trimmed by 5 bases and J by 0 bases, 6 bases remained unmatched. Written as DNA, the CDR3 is TGCAGCGTTTCACTAGCGGTGAGCTCCTACGAGCAGTACTTC. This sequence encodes CSVSLAVSSYEQYF.

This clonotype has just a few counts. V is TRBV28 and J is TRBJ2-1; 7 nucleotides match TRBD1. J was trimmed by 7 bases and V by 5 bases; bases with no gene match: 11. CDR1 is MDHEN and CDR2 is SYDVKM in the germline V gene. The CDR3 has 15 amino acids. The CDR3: CASSAPGTAANEQFF. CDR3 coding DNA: TGTGCCAGCAGTGCCCCCGGGACAGCGGCGAATGAGCAGTTCTTC.

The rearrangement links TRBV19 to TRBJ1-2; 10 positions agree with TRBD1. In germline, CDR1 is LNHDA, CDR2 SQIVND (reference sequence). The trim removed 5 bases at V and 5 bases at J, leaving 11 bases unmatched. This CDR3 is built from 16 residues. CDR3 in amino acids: CASSPRDRGGSYGYTF. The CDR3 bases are TGTGCCAGTAGTCCCCGGGACAGGGGAGGAAGTTATGGCTACACCTTC.

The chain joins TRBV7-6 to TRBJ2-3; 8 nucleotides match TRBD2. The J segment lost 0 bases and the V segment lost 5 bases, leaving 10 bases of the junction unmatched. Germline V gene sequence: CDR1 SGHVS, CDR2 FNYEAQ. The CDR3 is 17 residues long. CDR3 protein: CASSPRLARYSTDTQYF. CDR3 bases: TGTGCCAGCAGCCCCCGACTAGCGCGATATAGCACAGATACGCAGTATTTT.

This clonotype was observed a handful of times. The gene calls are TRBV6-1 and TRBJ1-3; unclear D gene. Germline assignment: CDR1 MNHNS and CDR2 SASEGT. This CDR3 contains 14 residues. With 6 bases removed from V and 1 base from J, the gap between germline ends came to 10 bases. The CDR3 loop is CASSHLMSGNTIYF. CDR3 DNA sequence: TGTGCCAGCAGCCACCTAATGTCTGGAAACACCATATATTTT.

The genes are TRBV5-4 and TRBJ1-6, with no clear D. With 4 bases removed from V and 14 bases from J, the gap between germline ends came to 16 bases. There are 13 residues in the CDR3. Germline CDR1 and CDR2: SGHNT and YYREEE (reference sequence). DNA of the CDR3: TGTGCCAGCAGCCTCCTTGGGAACCCTTCCCTCCACTTT. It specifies CASSLLGNPSLHF.

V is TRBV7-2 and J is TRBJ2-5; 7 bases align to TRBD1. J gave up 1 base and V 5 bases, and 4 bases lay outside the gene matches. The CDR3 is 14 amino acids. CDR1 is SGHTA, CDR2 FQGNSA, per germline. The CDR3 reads CASSSTGVQETQYF. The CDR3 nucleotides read TGTGCCAGCAGCAGCACAGGGGTCCAAGAGACCCAGTACTTC.

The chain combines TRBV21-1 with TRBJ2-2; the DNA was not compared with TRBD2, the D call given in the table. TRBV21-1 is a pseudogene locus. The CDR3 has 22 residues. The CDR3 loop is CASSKALNFVFSTSGNTGELSF. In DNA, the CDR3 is TGTGCCAGCAGCAAAGCGCTTAATTTCGTCTTTTCGACTAGCGGTAACACCGGGGAGCTGTCTTTT.

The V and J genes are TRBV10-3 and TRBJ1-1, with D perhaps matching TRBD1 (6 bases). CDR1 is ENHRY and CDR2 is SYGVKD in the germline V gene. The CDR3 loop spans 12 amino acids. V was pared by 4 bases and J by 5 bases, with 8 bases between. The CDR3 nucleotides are TGTGCCATCAGTGCCGGGACAACTGAAGCTTTCTTT. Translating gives CAISAGTTEAFF.

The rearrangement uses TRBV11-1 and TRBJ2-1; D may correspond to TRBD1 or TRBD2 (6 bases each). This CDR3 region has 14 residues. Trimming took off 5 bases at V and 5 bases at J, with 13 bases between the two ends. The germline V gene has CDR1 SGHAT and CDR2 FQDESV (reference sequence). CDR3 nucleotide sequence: TGTGCCAGCAGCCCACAGGGCGGGAACAATGAGCAGTTCTTC. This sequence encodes CASSPQGGNNEQFF. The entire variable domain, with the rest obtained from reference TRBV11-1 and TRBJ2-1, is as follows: EAEVAQSPRYKITEKSQAVAFWCDPISGHATLYWYRQILGQGPELLVQFQDESVVDDSQLPKDRFSAERLKGVDSTLKIQPAELGDSAMYLCASSPQGGNNEQFFGPGTRLTVL.